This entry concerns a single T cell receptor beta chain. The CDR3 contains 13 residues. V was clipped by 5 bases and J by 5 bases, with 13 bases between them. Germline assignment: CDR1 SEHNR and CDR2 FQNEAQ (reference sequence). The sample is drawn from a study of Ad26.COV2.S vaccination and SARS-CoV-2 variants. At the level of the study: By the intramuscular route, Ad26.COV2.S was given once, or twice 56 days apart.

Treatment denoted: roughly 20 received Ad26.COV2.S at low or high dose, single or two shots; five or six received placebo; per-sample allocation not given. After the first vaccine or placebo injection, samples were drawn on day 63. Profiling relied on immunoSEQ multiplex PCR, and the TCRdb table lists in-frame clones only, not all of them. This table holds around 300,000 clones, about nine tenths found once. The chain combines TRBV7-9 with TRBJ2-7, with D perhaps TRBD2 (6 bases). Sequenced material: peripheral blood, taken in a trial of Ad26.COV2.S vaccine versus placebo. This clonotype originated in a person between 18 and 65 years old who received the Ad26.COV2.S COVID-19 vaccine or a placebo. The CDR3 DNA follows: TGTGCCAGCAGCCCGCGGGGTGGCGACGAGCAGTACTTC. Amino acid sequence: CASSPRGGDEQYF.